This T cell receptor beta chain is drawn from a study of vaccination effects on CD4 cells after COVID-19 (dated by TCRdb to 2022 to 2024). With respect to the entire study: To identify antigen-specific CD4+ T cell clonotypes by their expansion, the ViraFEST assay first stimulated PBMC with viral peptide pools and then applied TCR sequencing. Pre-vaccine samples were collected from a couple of convalescent patients 16 days and one week before the first dose, corresponding to 142 and 148 days after COVID-19 diagnosis. The study compared SARS-CoV-2 spike-specific CD4+ TCR repertoires before and after mRNA vaccination in COVID-19 convalescent patients and infection-naive vaccine recipients. Two doses of either the BNT162b2 or the mRNA-1273 mRNA SARS-CoV-2 vaccine were administered to participants. Each well held more than 1.5 million PBMC cultured in IMDM containing roughly 5.1% human AB serum, around 10 IU/ml IL-2 and gentamicin, along with 10 ug/ml peptides. Cultures from other donors in the study were sequenced using the Oncomine TCR Beta short-read assay on an Illumina iSeq 100. Altogether, around 11 COVID-19 convalescent patients and a few SARS-CoV-2-naive healthy vaccine recipients made up the full study. What the authors observed across the whole study: Among convalescent patients, the spike-reactive repertoire after vaccination was made up mainly of new vaccine-induced clones that were largely distinct from the clones induced by infection. Limitations of the study were the small number of convalescent patients and the absence of early post-infection timepoints. Marked clonal contraction was observed in both infection-induced and vaccine-induced clones at late post-vaccination timepoints, consistent with waning T cell responses.

This clone was picked up one time. Its antigen remains unidentified. Per-base quality was not reported, and no clone a single base away is much larger than it. The library was generated by the immunoSEQ multiplex PCR assay. DNA from the CD4+ T cells that had been cultured and isolated underwent TCR beta CDR3 sequencing. Per the authors' processing: The analysis removed non-productive TCR sequences, trimmed reads to the CDR3 region, and retained only CDR3s that were 7 or more amino acids long. The MANAFEST web app was used to identify antigen-specific clonotypes by comparing expansion in peptide wells with expansion in reference cultures. Positive clones required FDR<0.05 expansion versus reference and all other wells, odds ratio above 5, and frequency above 0.1% in two replicate wells. A clonotype was called cross-reactive if it was significantly expanded both in SARS-CoV-2 spike wells and in at least one common cold coronavirus spike condition. Using the stringdist R package, CDR3 similarity was measured by Levenshtein distance, and unrooted trees were constructed with ape in R 3.6.1. As stored in TCRdb, this immuneACCESS dataset retains in-frame rearrangements with V and J assigned. A fraction of the clones does not appear; measured against another copy, unresolved V genes explain less than half of the discrepancy, and the remainder lacks a known reason. That table is the source of V, J and clone size, and D and trimming were worked out from the DNA. Within this sample are 50,000 to 70,000 clones, with about two thirds of them counted one time only. The top ten constitute approximately 24% of the sample.

After more than nine days of culture, CD4+ T cells were isolated with the EasySep CD4+ T cell isolation kit. Convalescent patients had PCR-confirmed SARS-CoV-2 infection between March and December 2020, before Alpha, Beta and Delta variants emerged in the United States. On days 3 and 7, half of the culture medium was replaced with fresh IL-2-containing medium. Unless otherwise noted, each peptide stimulation condition was cultured in triplicate wells. PBMC were separated from whole blood using Ficoll-Paque Plus gradient centrifugation and were then either cryopreserved at -140C or used fresh. Genomic DNA was extracted from cultured CD4+ T cells with the QIAamp micro DNA kit. The sample here was CD4+ T cells from PBMCs cultured without peptide, taken before COVID-19 vaccination. This receptor was obtained from a human donor who had a prior SARS-CoV-2 infection.

The CDR3 region reads CASSGQDTGELFF. In nucleotide form, the sequence is TGCGCCAGCAGCGGGCAGGACACCGGGGAGCTGTTTTTT. In this chain, TRBV5-1 is recombined with TRBJ2-2; the D segment cannot be called with confidence. CDR3 length: 13 amino acids, cysteine to phenylalanine. CDR3 DNA is the only sequence kept; it has 39 bases, read in frame from the first base. V was cut back by 4 bases and J by 3 bases, leaving a gap of 7 bases between them. From the germline V gene, CDR1 is SGHRS and CDR2 is YFSETQ. The CDR3 plus the reference TRBV5-1 and TRBJ2-2 genes for the other parts give the full variable domain: KAGVTQTPRYLIKTRGQQVTLSCSPISGHRSVSWYQQTPGQGLQFLFEYFSETQRNKGNFPGRFSGRQFSNSRSEMNVSTLELGDSALYLCASSGQDTGELFFGEGSRLTVL.